One and the same sample provided the 11 T cell receptor beta chains below, sequenced in a study of monozygotic twins with inflammatory bowel disease. Reprocessing the 5' RACE reads, TCRdb reports a single entry for every CDR3 protein and omits DNA. Here the sample table reports about 450,000 distinct CDR3 sequences. The sample taken for sequencing was blood. The receptors originated from a human donor with ulcerative colitis or Crohn's disease, or a healthy co-twin of an affected twin (not recorded which).

This chain uses TRBV12-3 or TRBV12-4 with TRBJ2-7. The CDR3 runs to 13 residues. CDR3 sequence: CASSADRTYEQYF.

This sequence joins TRBV5-1 and TRBJ1-1. Germline V CDR1 and CDR2: SGHRS, YFSETQ. The CDR3 has 13 residues. CDR3 loop: CASRVLLNTEAFF.

V and J are TRBV7-9 and TRBJ2-1; TCRdb picks TRBD2, but there is no DNA to check that call. This CDR3 is 13 amino acids long. Germline values: CDR1 SEHNR, CDR2 FQNEAQ (reference sequence). CDR3: CATDRLEGNEQFF.

The chain couples TRBV7-7 to TRBJ2-2; as DNA is missing, the TRBD1 call by TCRdb cannot be tested. The CDR3 consists of 15 residues. Germline values: CDR1 SSHAT, CDR2 FNYEAQ (reference sequence). CDR3 protein: CASSPRTGYTGELFF.

The rearrangement joins TRBV12-3 or TRBV12-4 to TRBJ2-1; TCRdb's D call, TRBD1, is unchecked because there is no DNA. This CDR3 has 17 amino acids. CDR3 in amino acids: CASSLLSGGGSYNEQFF.

The rearrangement joins TRBV5-1 to TRBJ2-7; lacking DNA, the TRBD2 call made by TCRdb goes unchecked. CDR3 size: 16 residues. CDR1 SGHRS and CDR2 YFSETQ come from the germline V gene. The CDR3 region is CASSPWTSTSSYEQYF. The full variable domain, its missing parts supplied by reference TRBV5-1 and TRBJ2-7, is KAGVTQTPRYLIKTRGQQVTLSCSPISGHRSVSWYQQTPGQGLQFLFEYFSETQRNKGNFPGRFSGRQFSNSRSEMNVSTLELGDSALYLCASSPWTSTSSYEQYFGPGTRLTVT.

V usage is TRBV28 and J usage is TRBJ1-2; TCRdb calls TRBD1, which cannot be checked without DNA. The germline CDR1 and CDR2 sequences are MDHEN and SYDVKM. The CDR3 has 13 residues. This CDR3 is CASSPTGGLGYTF.

CDR3 sequence: CASTPATERPQHF. The J gene is TRBJ1-5, the V gene TRBV28. The CDR3 runs to 13 residues. Germline loops: CDR1 MDHEN, CDR2 SYDVKM.

V and J are TRBV19 and TRBJ2-6; the TRBD1 assignment by TCRdb is unverifiable without DNA. The CDR3 runs 19 residues. Germline-derived CDR1 and CDR2 are LNHDA and SQIVND (reference sequence). CDR3 region: CASIGTGGLPFSGANVLTF.

The chain has TRBV6-1 and TRBJ2-7. Per germline, CDR1 MNHNS and CDR2 SASEGT. The CDR3 has 14 amino acids. CDR3 sequence reads: CASSVGGTRYEQYF.

The gene calls are TRBV20-1 and TRBJ2-1; TCRdb's D call of TRBD2 is untestable without DNA. The germline V gene has CDR1 DFQATT and CDR2 SNEGSKA (reference sequence). The length of the CDR3 is 15 residues. Here the CDR3 reads CSARDLSGGLNEQFF.